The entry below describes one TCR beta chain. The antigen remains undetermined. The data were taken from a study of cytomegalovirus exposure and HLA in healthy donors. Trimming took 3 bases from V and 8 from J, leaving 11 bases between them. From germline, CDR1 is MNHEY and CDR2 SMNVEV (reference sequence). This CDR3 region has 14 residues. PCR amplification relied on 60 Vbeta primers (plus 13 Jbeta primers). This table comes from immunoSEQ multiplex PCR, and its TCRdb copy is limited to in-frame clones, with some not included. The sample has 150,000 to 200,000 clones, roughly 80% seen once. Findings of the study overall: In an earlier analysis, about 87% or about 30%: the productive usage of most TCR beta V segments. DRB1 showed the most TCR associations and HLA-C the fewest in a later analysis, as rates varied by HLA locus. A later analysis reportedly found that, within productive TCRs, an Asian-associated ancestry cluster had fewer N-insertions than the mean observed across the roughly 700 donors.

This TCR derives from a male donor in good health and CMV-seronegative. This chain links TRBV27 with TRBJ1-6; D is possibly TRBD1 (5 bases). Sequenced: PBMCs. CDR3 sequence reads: CASSLEGPYSPLHF. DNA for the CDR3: TGTGCCAGCAGTTTGGAGGGACCCTATTCACCCCTCCACTTT.